This TCR beta chain was captured in a study of CD8+ T cells in alopecia areata. V shed 3 bases, J shed 4 bases, and the junction held 2 bases outside the gene matches. The germline CDR1 and CDR2 sequences are SGHAT and FQNNGV. The CDR3 consists of 15 residues. Extracted RNA was reverse transcribed, and the resulting cDNA served as sequencing template. The protocol was immunoSEQ multiplex PCR, while the TCRdb copy is restricted to in-frame clones and leaves out a portion. The data show about 110,000 clones, approximately 59% seen once. This sequence originates from a human donor in good health. The chain couples TRBV11-2 to TRBJ2-1, with TRBD2 matching 11 bases. The sample consisted of CD8+ T cells sorted from blood. In DNA, the CDR3 is TGTGCCAGCAGCTTTAGCGGGGGGGTTTACAATGAGCAGTTCTTC. Translation: CASSFSGGVYNEQFF.